Shown below are 11 T cell receptor beta chains from a single sample sequenced in a study of CD8 T cells in Susac syndrome. cDNA came from about 0.46 to 1 ug RNA primed by random hexamers. TCRdb redid the calling of the immunoSEQ multiplex PCR reads with MiXCR, one entry per CDR3 protein. This sample has roughly 200,000 distinct CDR3 sequences, with approximately 95% found just once. Sequenced sample: CD4+ T cells from PBMCs. The receptors were gathered from a human donor with multiple sclerosis.

V and J are TRBV7-9 and TRBJ1-2, with a possible D match to TRBD1 (5 bases). Looked up from germline, CDR1 is SEHNR and CDR2 is FQNEAQ (reference sequence). Trimming shortened V by 5 bases and J by 4 bases, and 11 bases separated the two germline ends. This CDR3 has 13 amino acids. The CDR3 here is CASSRGTAYGYTF. Here the CDR3 DNA reads TGTGCCAGCAGCAGAGGGACTGCCTATGGCTACACCTTC.

The chain is built from TRBV6-1 and TRBJ2-1; D is perhaps TRBD2 (6 bases). Germline CDR1 MNHNS, CDR2 SASEGT. V was shortened by 6 bases and J by 3 bases, with 18 bases between the two germline ends. This CDR3 is 16 amino acids long. The DNA of the CDR3 is TGTGCCAGCAGCGGGACCGGGACTGATATCTACAATGAGCAGTTCTTC. Its translation: CASSGTGTDIYNEQFF.

CDR3 DNA sequence: TGTGCCAGCAGTTTATTAAACAATGAGCAGTTCTTC. Protein: CASSLLNNEQFF. The V gene is TRBV6-6, the J gene TRBJ2-1, with D unresolved. The V gene lost 4 bases and the J gene lost 5 bases, with 6 bases spanning the gap. Germline CDR1 is MNHNY and CDR2 is SVGAGI (reference sequence). This CDR3 has 12 residues.

This chain connects TRBV12-3 or TRBV12-4 to TRBJ2-3; no definite D call. V lost 5 bases and J 7 bases, leaving 13 bases between the germline ends. This CDR3 spans 13 amino acids. CDR3 sequence reads: CASSPKASYTQYF. In DNA form, the CDR3 reads TGTGCCAGCAGTCCAAAGGCCTCCTATACGCAGTATTTT.

This clonotype was seen only a few times. The V call is TRBV6-1, the J call TRBJ2-3, with 9 positions matching TRBD2. J was trimmed by 7 bases and V by 6 bases; bases with no gene match: 17. The V gene's germline CDR1 is MNHNS and CDR2 SASEGT. The length of the CDR3 is 17 residues. Here the CDR3 reads CASSRPEGTSSTNTQYF. The CDR3 region has the DNA TGTGCCAGCAGCCGACCCGAGGGGACTAGCTCCACGAATACGCAGTATTTT.

This chain links TRBV7-2 with TRBJ2-5; D is uncertain. CDR3 length: 12 amino acids. From germline, CDR1 is SGHTA and CDR2 FQGNSA. V gave up 3 bases and J gave up 7 bases, with 9 bases separating them. This CDR3 reads CASSFATGTQYF. The DNA of the CDR3 is TGTGCCAGCAGCTTCGCGACGGGGACCCAGTACTTC.

The rearrangement links TRBV10-3 to TRBJ2-6; D not resolved. This CDR3 region has 15 residues. Germline assignment: CDR1 ENHRY and CDR2 SYGVKD. Trimming left V 3 bases short and J 0 bases short, with 6 bases between. Here the CDR3 DNA reads TGTGCCATCAGTGAAGGAGTCTCTGGGGCCAACGTCCTGACTTTC. It encodes CAISEGVSGANVLTF.

As DNA, the CDR3 is TGTGCCAGCAGAACCTGGGTCGGTCCCGAGTATAATTCACCCCTCCACTTT. It translates to CASRTWVGPEYNSPLHF. The chain combines TRBV28 with TRBJ1-6; the D is unclear. The length of the CDR3 is 17 residues. Germline lookup yields CDR1 MDHEN and CDR2 SYDVKM. V lost 6 bases and J lost 4, with 19 bases in between.

The V and J genes are TRBV5-4 and TRBJ2-1; 8 bases map to TRBD2. V was pared by 4 bases and J by 5 bases, with 8 bases of the junction left unmatched. The CDR3 totals 15 residues. CDR1 SGHNT and CDR2 YYREEE come from the germline V gene (reference sequence). The CDR3 DNA sequence: TGTGCCAGCAGCCCCAGTCCGCGGGGGGACAATGAGCAGTTCTTC. Amino acids: CASSPSPRGDNEQFF.

The chain uses TRBV7-8 and TRBJ2-7; 8 bases align to TRBD1. Looked up from germline, CDR1 is SGHVS and CDR2 is FQNEAQ. V lost 3 bases to trimming and J lost 1 base; unmatched junction nucleotides: 5. The CDR3 runs 15 residues. CDR3: CASSLGQVRSYEQYV. CDR3 bases: TGTGCCAGCAGCTTGGGACAGGTTAGGTCCTACGAGCAGTACGTC.

This rearrangement joins TRBV7-2 to TRBJ2-3; TRBD1 might be the D (6 bases). V was shortened by 8 bases and J by 2 bases, with 11 bases between the two germline ends. Per germline, CDR1 SGHTA and CDR2 FQGNSA. The CDR3 has 13 residues. The CDR3 region is CASGTGHTDTQYF. DNA for the CDR3: TGTGCCAGCGGGACGGGACACACAGATACGCAGTATTTT. The entire variable domain, with the rest obtained from reference TRBV7-2 and TRBJ2-3, is as follows: GAGVSQSPSNKVTEKGKDVELRCDPISGHTALYWYRQSLGQGLEFLIYFQGNSAPDKSGLPSDRFSAERTGGSVSTLTIQRTQQEDSAVYLCASGTGHTDTQYFGPGTRLTVL.